Each of the 27 T cell receptor beta chains below was sequenced from the same sample in a study of blood T cells in healthy people across ages. A J-beta primer mix and a sample-barcoded 5' primer were used in a second PCR of about 7 to 12 cycles. TCRdb re-called the 5' RACE reads through MiXCR, storing one row per CDR3 protein. Of around 800,000 distinct CDR3 sequences listed, about 42% were seen once; the top ten hold about a sixth. Sequencing was performed on blood. The receptors originated from an older man in good health.

This sequence joins TRBV20-1 and TRBJ2-7, with 11 nucleotides matching TRBD2. J lost 7 bases, V lost 2 bases, and 7 bases had no gene match. Germline lookup yields CDR1 DFQATT and CDR2 SNEGSKA (reference sequence). The CDR3 runs 14 residues. The CDR3, as DNA: TGCAGTGCTAGACCGCTAGCGGGAGGAGGAGAGCAGTACTTC. Its protein is CSARPLAGGGEQYF.

This clonotype was seen many times. V usage is TRBV20-1 and J usage is TRBJ2-1; the D is unclear. There are 15 residues in the CDR3. V lost 0 bases and J 8 bases, leaving 17 bases between the germline ends. Per germline, CDR1 DFQATT and CDR2 SNEGSKA (reference sequence). The DNA for the CDR3 is TGCAGTGCTAGAGATCGAGGCGGCCACGTGGATGAGCAGTTCTTC. Its translation: CSARDRGGHVDEQFF.

The chain combines TRBV7-6 with TRBJ1-4; tentatively, D is TRBD1 (6 bases). Germline CDR1 SGHVS, CDR2 FNYEAQ. V was pared by 4 bases and J by 0 bases, with 18 bases between. This CDR3 has 18 residues. The chain's CDR3 is CASSSPQGTLPTNEKLFF. The DNA for the CDR3 is TGTGCCAGCAGCTCCCCCCAGGGGACTCTCCCAACTAATGAAAAACTGTTTTTT.

This clonotype was seen only a few times. The genes are TRBV27 and TRBJ2-1, with 15 bases that match TRBD2. The J segment lost 0 bases and the V segment lost 4 bases, leaving 7 bases of the junction unmatched. The CDR3 loop spans 19 amino acids. Germline CDR1 is MNHEY and CDR2 is SMNVEV (reference sequence). This CDR3 reads CASSSYPGLAGGSYNEQFF. In nucleotides, the CDR3 is TGTGCCAGCAGTTCCTACCCGGGACTAGCGGGAGGCTCCTACAATGAGCAGTTCTTC.

The chain's CDR3 is CASSEQGGSRMQYF. The CDR3 DNA reads as TGTGCCAGCAGTGAACAGGGTGGGAGCCGGATGCAGTATTTT. This sequence joins TRBV6-1 and TRBJ2-3; the D call may be TRBD1 or TRBD2 (5 bases each). This CDR3 region has 14 residues. Germline CDR1 is MNHNS and CDR2 is SASEGT. V dropped 2 bases and J dropped 11 bases, with 17 bases sitting between them.

The CDR3 sequence is CASSRGIEQYF. In nucleotides, the CDR3 is TGTGCCAGCAGTCGCGGGATCGAGCAGTACTTC. This rearrangement joins TRBV27 to TRBJ2-5; TRBD2 is a possible D gene (6 bases). The DNA end favors TRBJ2-7, so the J call may be wrong. CDR1 and CDR2 (germline): MNHEY, SMNVEV (reference sequence). This CDR3 spans 11 amino acids.

On this clonotype itself: Just one base apart from a much larger clone, this may be a read error. The rearrangement uses TRBV20-1 and TRBJ2-1, with D possibly being TRBD2 (5 bases). The DNA end favors TRBJ2-7, so the J call may be wrong. Germline assignment: CDR1 DFQATT and CDR2 SNEGSKA (reference sequence). The CDR3 runs to 18 residues. The CDR3 is CSARGVLNLRGNYNEQYF. The CDR3, as DNA: TGCAGTGCTCGGGGTGTACTCAACCTGCGTGGCAACTACAATGAGCAGTACTTC.

This clonotype was counted between two and nine times. The chain couples TRBV27 to TRBJ2-3; D possibly corresponds to TRBD2 (6 bases). The CDR3 consists of 14 residues. V was cut by 3 bases and J by 3 bases, with 10 bases left in between. Germline V CDR1 and CDR2: MNHEY, SMNVEV (reference sequence). CDR3 in amino acids: CASSLEGWTDTQYF. The CDR3 DNA is TGTGCCAGCAGTTTGGAGGGGTGGACAGATACGCAGTATTTT.

The chain has TRBV10-3 and TRBJ1-6; no clear D gene. The length of the CDR3 is 16 residues. The germline gives CDR1 ENHRY, CDR2 SYGVKD. V was trimmed by 5 bases and J by 4 bases, leaving 15 bases between them. CDR3 in amino acids: CAISLRELLYNSPLHF. The CDR3 bases are TGTGCCATCAGTCTAAGGGAACTACTTTATAATTCACCCCTCCACTTT.

In this sample, this clonotype turned up a few times. This chain uses TRBV20-1 with TRBJ2-1; 8 bases agree with TRBD2. There are 15 residues in the CDR3. V trimming: 5 bases; J trimming: 0 bases; junction bases outside the gene matches: 6. CDR1 and CDR2 (germline): DFQATT, SNEGSKA (reference sequence). Written as DNA, the CDR3 is TGCAGTGCTGTACTAGCGGCGAGCTCCTACAATGAGCAGTTCTTC. Translated, it gives CSAVLAASSYNEQFF.

This clonotype was recorded a few times. The chain carries TRBV12-3 or TRBV12-4 and TRBJ1-1, with TRBD1 as a possible D gene (5 bases). The V end was cut by 10 bases, the J end by 1 base, with 16 bases between. CDR3 length: 14 residues. Here the CDR3 DNA reads TGTGCCATCACCACAGGCCTGGGGAACACTGAAGCTTTCTTT. It codes for CAITTGLGNTEAFF.

This clonotype was observed a handful of times. The genes are TRBV6-6 and TRBJ2-7; 8 positions match TRBD1. V shed 6 bases, J shed 2 bases, and the junction held 9 bases outside the gene matches. Germline lookup yields CDR1 MNHNY and CDR2 SVGAGI (reference sequence). This CDR3 is built from 15 residues. CDR3 residues: CASSPAGTGTYEQYF. CDR3 in DNA: TGTGCCAGCAGCCCTGCCGGGACAGGCACCTACGAGCAGTACTTC.

Of note for this clonotype: A much bigger clone sits one base away, suggesting this may be a read error. The rearrangement joins TRBV25-1 to TRBJ2-1, with unresolved D. CDR3 length equals 15 residues. V lost 4 bases and J lost 10, with 20 bases in between. Looked up from germline, CDR1 is MGHDK and CDR2 is SYGVNS. Here the CDR3 reads CASSAFGQASYEQFF. The CDR3 coding sequence is TGTGCCAGCAGTGCATTTGGGCAGGCCTCCTACGAGCAGTTCTTC.

The chain links TRBV12-3 or TRBV12-4 to TRBJ2-2; no clear D gene. Trimming left V 0 bases short and J 6 bases short, with 5 bases between. The CDR3 is made up of 13 amino acids. The CDR3 bases are TGTGCCAGCAGTTTAGCAGTGGCCGGGGAGCTGTTTTTT. It specifies CASSLAVAGELFF.

Only a few counts were recorded for this clonotype. This chain links TRBV5-1 with TRBJ2-1; D possibly corresponds to TRBD2 (6 bases). The CDR3 spans 14 residues. The germline CDR1 and CDR2 sequences are SGHRS and YFSETQ. The V end was cut by 4 bases, the J end by 8 bases, with 16 bases between. The CDR3 region is CASSGGTLNYEQFF. CDR3 DNA sequence: TGCGCCAGCAGCGGCGGGACTCTAAACTATGAGCAGTTCTTC.

This rearrangement joins TRBV7-2 to TRBJ2-7; the D gene is possibly TRBD1 (5 bases). Germline-derived CDR1 and CDR2 are SGHTA and FQGNSA. Deletions cut 1 base from V and 4 bases from J, with 20 bases between. The CDR3 consists of 17 residues. The CDR3 DNA sequence: TGTGCCAGCAGCTTAGGGGCAGGGAAGGTTATCGTTTACGAGCAGTACTTC. Amino acids: CASSLGAGKVIVYEQYF.

This sequence joins TRBV20-1 and TRBJ2-4; possible D gene TRBD1, 5 bases. Germline V gene sequence: CDR1 DFQATT, CDR2 SNEGSKA (reference sequence). V was cut by 1 base and J by 2 bases, with 12 bases left in between. The length of the CDR3 is 15 residues. This chain's CDR3 is CSARVGPGTKNIQYF. CDR3 sequence (DNA): TGCAGTGCTAGAGTGGGGCCTGGAACCAAAAACATTCAGTACTTC.

This chain links TRBV12-3 or TRBV12-4 with TRBJ1-2; no reliable D call. CDR3 length equals 13 residues. Trimming took 3 bases from V and 7 from J, leaving 12 bases between them. The CDR3 sequence is CASSFPRIGGYTF. CDR3 bases: TGTGCCAGCAGTTTTCCCAGAATCGGTGGCTACACCTTC.

This clonotype was picked up one time. The chain couples TRBV10-3 to TRBJ2-1; no clear D. The CDR3 loop spans 15 amino acids. Germline CDR1 ENHRY, CDR2 SYGVKD. Trimming took off 11 bases at V and 9 bases at J, with 26 bases between the two ends. In nucleotides, the CDR3 is TGTGCCTCCTCCTCGGCTGCCTCTTACTCCGCTGAGCAGTTCTTC. This translates into CASSSAASYSAEQFF.

The chain uses TRBV27 and TRBJ2-7; TRBD1 matches 8 bases. The CDR3 has 15 residues. In germline, CDR1 is MNHEY, CDR2 SMNVEV (reference sequence). The V and J ends lost 5 bases and 3 bases, in that order; junction bases with no gene match: 9. The CDR3 here is CASSPGTGLLYEQYF. The CDR3 bases are TGTGCCAGCAGTCCGGGGACAGGCCTGCTCTACGAGCAGTACTTC.

The sample holds a few counts of this clonotype. A much bigger clone sits one base away, suggesting this may be a read error. The rearrangement links TRBV24-1 to TRBJ2-1, with D perhaps matching TRBD1 (6 bases). Gene TRBJ2-7 matches the end of the DNA better, so the J call may be wrong. Germline lookup yields CDR1 KGHDR and CDR2 SFDVKD. This CDR3 region has 15 residues. The DNA of the CDR3 is TGTGCCACCAGTGATCAGACAGGCTCCTACAATGAGCAGTACTTC. Translating it yields CATSDQTGSYNEQYF.

This clonotype was detected ten times or more. J is TRBJ2-1 and V is TRBV20-1; 8 nucleotides align to TRBD2. Germline V lookup: CDR1 DFQATT, CDR2 SNEGSKA (reference sequence). The length of the CDR3 is 15 residues. The junction had 7 bases not matched to a gene; V was cut back by 2 bases and J by 4 bases. For the CDR3, the DNA is TGCAGTGCTAGATCACGGGAGGGCCGTTACAATGAGCAGTTCTTC. Amino acids: CSARSREGRYNEQFF.

The chain has TRBV25-1 and TRBJ2-1, with TRBD2 identical over 8 bases. V was pared by 2 bases and J by 4 bases, with 4 bases of the junction left unmatched. Looked up from germline, CDR1 is MGHDK and CDR2 is SYGVNS. CDR3 size: 15 residues. Here the CDR3 reads CASSEVSGVYNEQFF. In nucleotides, the CDR3 is TGTGCCAGCAGTGAAGTTAGCGGGGTATACAATGAGCAGTTCTTC.

This clonotype was detected a few times. The CDR3 loop is CASSFKKGQGVVANVLTF. CDR3 nucleotides: TGTGCCAGCAGCTTCAAGAAGGGACAGGGGGTTGTGGCCAACGTCCTGACTTTC. The J gene is TRBJ2-6, the V gene TRBV7-2, with 11 bases lining up with TRBD1. Unmatched junction bases numbered 10, after V lost 3 bases and J lost 6 bases. The CDR3 is 18 amino acids. Germline V gene sequence: CDR1 SGHTA, CDR2 FQGNSA.

On this clonotype itself: Possible read error: a much larger clone is one base away. The rearrangement links TRBV3-1 to TRBJ2-1, with D perhaps TRBD1 or TRBD2 (6 bases each). CDR1 is LGHDT, CDR2 YNNKEL, per germline (reference sequence). Trimming cost V 4 bases and J 0 bases, with 19 bases left between them. This CDR3 has 18 residues. The CDR3 region is CASSRGDMGPSSYNEQFF. The CDR3 bases are TGTGCCAGCAGCCGGGGGGACATGGGCCCTAGCTCCTACAATGAGCAGTTCTTC.

CDR3 sequence (DNA): TGTGCCAGCAGCTGGGGACAGGGGCAAGAGCAGTACTTC. Its protein is CASSWGQGQEQYF. V gene TRBV11-2 combines with J gene TRBJ2-5; 10 nucleotides agree with TRBD1. CDR1 is SGHAT and CDR2 is FQNNGV in the germline V gene. CDR3 length: 13 residues. V lost 4 bases, J lost 11 bases, and 7 bases stayed unmatched.

There are a few counts of this clonotype. This chain connects TRBV7-2 to TRBJ2-1; D is possibly TRBD1 or TRBD2 (6 bases each). V was trimmed by 5 bases and J by 7 bases, leaving 12 bases between them. The CDR3 spans 13 residues. CDR1 and CDR2 (germline): SGHTA, FQGNSA. In DNA form, the CDR3 reads TGTGCCAGCAGCCGCCAGGGGAGGAATGAGCAGTTCTTC. It specifies CASSRQGRNEQFF.